Detailed here is one T cell receptor beta chain. Its antigen remains unidentified. It was with 60 Vbeta and 13 Jbeta primers that the PCR ran. Generated by immunoSEQ multiplex PCR, the TCRdb table keeps only in-frame clones and is missing some. The table shows 160,000 or so clones, with around 73% occurring only once. The source of the sample is a study of cytomegalovirus exposure and HLA in healthy donors. Findings and caveats of the study: The study assumed roughly uniform donor sequencing depth for presence/absence analyses. Per published accounts, TCR beta sequences correctly predicted the HLA-A and HLA-B alleles of most subjects.

The CDR3 is 13 amino acids. Germline loops: CDR1 SEHNR, CDR2 FQNEAQ (reference sequence). The junction had 2 bases not matched to a gene; V was cut back by 5 bases and J by 2 bases. What was sequenced was PBMCs. This chain uses TRBV7-9 with TRBJ2-5, with 7 bases identical to TRBD2. The receptor was derived from a male donor in good health and CMV-seronegative. The CDR3 bases are TGTGCCAGCAGCCCCGGGGGGCAAGAGACCCAGTACTTC. Its protein is CASSPGGQETQYF.